The source of this T cell receptor (beta chain) is a study of blood T cell repertoires in COVID-19. About the research overall: Samples representing acute and convalescent COVID-19 were sourced from the United States, Italy and Spain.

Authors' data handling: Scientists estimated how many nucleated cells there were by amplifying reference gene primers. Assay used: immunoSEQ multiplex PCR; TCRdb lists only in-frame clones, some missing. The DNA gave D and trimming, while V, J and clone size come from that table. The table shows about 240,000 clones, with about four fifths occurring only once. The CDR3 runs 17 residues. The J segment lost 3 bases and the V segment lost 4 bases, leaving 9 bases of the junction unmatched. In germline, CDR1 is MNHNS, CDR2 SASEGT. This receptor was obtained from a man aged 30 to 45 who had recovered from COVID-19. The specimen was peripheral blood. The chain recombines TRBV6-1 with TRBJ2-6; 7 bases fit TRBD1. The DNA of the CDR3 is TGTGCCAGCAGTGTGAACCCACAGGGGATTGGGGCCAACGTCCTGACTTTC. It encodes CASSVNPQGIGANVLTF.